The present entry profiles one T cell receptor delta chain with its context. By share, this clone ranks as medium-sized (0.01 to 0.1%). This clone's antigen is unknown. Nothing much larger sits one base from this clone, and base qualities are not available. RNA was extracted with the RNeasy mini kit and reverse transcribed using Superscript III. CDR3 amplicons were generated by multiplex PCR with pooled V-gene forward primers and a constant-region reverse primer carrying Illumina adaptor overhangs. Amplicons were gel-purified, then indexed with Nextera index primers over eight extra PCR cycles and purified with AMPure XP beads. Sequencing of libraries was performed on an Illumina MiSeq using paired-end 250 bp reads, dual indexing and a roughly 21% PhiX spike-in. The study's processing was this. Reads were quality checked with FastQC, and TRG read pairs were merged with ea-utils fastq-join. IMGT/HighV-QUEST was used to annotate the sequences, only productive sequences with an unambiguous V-gene assignment were kept, and clonotypes were defined as sequences sharing an identical CDR3 sequence. For downstream analysis, the tools were VDJtools 1.1.1, tcR 2.2.3, Treemap and vegan Shannon diversity in R 3.4.4. For TCRdb, the public reads were processed anew by CATT, and duplicate DNA sequences were folded into one row. The V and J calls follow TCRdb's processing rather than the paper's. This sample gives 22,000 or so delta-chain clones in total; 6.5% to 10% of them show up just once. The biggest ten clones account for about 0.9% of the sample.

The data derive from a study of Vδ1+ human thymocytes (dated by TCRdb to the late 2010s). About the full investigation: As a data resource, the study described the mRNA-level TRG and TRD CDR3 repertoires of highly purified Vdelta1+ thymocytes obtained from young children. The multiplex-based CDR3 amplicon strategy had previously been validated against 5'RACE-based CDR3 amplicon generation methods.

The CDR3 holds 15 amino acids from the cysteine to the phenylalanine. Kept here is only the CDR3 DNA, which spans 45 bases and is read in frame from base 1. V drops 0 bases and J drops 0 bases, leaving 12 bases in between. Looking up the germline V gene yields CDR1 NSMFDY and CDR2 ISSIKDK. Thymic samples were depleted of alphabeta T cells, then CD3+ TCRVdelta1+ TCRVdelta2- thymocytes were FACS-sorted. A purity of roughly 97% to 99.6% was achieved for sorted Vdelta1+ thymocytes. The thymic specimens were obtained from 7 or 8 paediatric patients who were undergoing corrective cardiac surgery and ranged in age from about 5 days to 17 months. Thymic tissue was dispersed, and mononuclear cells were isolated on a Histopaque-1077 density gradient. For staining, the antibodies used were anti-TCRVdelta1 clone TS8.2, anti-TCRVdelta2 clone B6, anti-CD3 clone HIT3a and anti-TCRalphabeta clone IP26. The research as a whole found: Even though sort purity was high, around 20% of thymic TRD sequences were Vdelta2 (and few were Vdelta3), which was not the case for the peripheral blood Vdelta1+ controls. Because no clustering by age or sex was seen, donors were not stratified by age or sex in the analyses. The use of highly purified populations and single-cell validation was advised by the authors, since misinterpretation of bulk repertoire data could be caused by unexpected Vdelta2 sequences. Donors shared many TRG clonotypes (up to roughly 6.9x10^3), but TRD repertoires were essentially private, with at most 130 shared. Thymic TRG and TRD repertoires appeared highly polyclonal with Gaussian CDR3 length distributions, unlike oligoclonal peripheral blood repertoires.

The source material was Vdelta1+ gamma-delta thymocytes from the thymus. The label giving this sample's cell subset or site can be read as: FACS-sorted CD3+ TCRalphabeta- TCRVdelta1+ TCRVdelta2- thymocytes. The rearranged chain carries TRAV29/DV5 and TRDJ1; the D gene is not confidently resolved. This clonotype originated in a child less than two years old who had congenital heart surgery. In nucleotide form, the sequence is TGTGCAGCAAGCGCTCTACCCTGCTACACCGATAAACTCATCTTT. This gives the protein CAASALPCYTDKLIF.